The 14 T cell receptor beta chains given below trace back to one sample, sequenced in a study of radiation and T cells in renal cell carcinoma. Time point given: blood 4 weeks post-SBRT, at nephrectomy. Treatment of the sample: 15 Gy SBRT to primary tumor, nephrectomy 4 weeks later. Here immunoSEQ multiplex PCR was the method, and the copy in TCRdb shows in-frame clones only, minus some. The sample lists approximately 83,000 clones, around four fifths occurring once. This material consisted of blood, taken from a patient whose treatment included radiotherapy and nephrectomy. All receptors come from a man in his fifties or sixties with renal cell carcinoma.

A single count supports this clone. This chain links TRBV20-1 with TRBJ2-5; TRBD2 might be the D (5 bases). Germline V gene data show CDR1 as DFQATT and CDR2 as SNEGSKA (reference sequence). This CDR3 is 10 amino acids long. The V gene lost 7 bases and the J gene lost 5 bases, with 8 bases spanning the gap. The CDR3 bases are TGCAGTGTTTGGAGGGAGACCCAGTACTTC. Protein sequence: CSVWRETQYF.

The DNA for the CDR3 is TGTGCCAGTAGTATAGATCTCGGGGGTTTCGGTCAGCCCCAGCATTTT. As protein: CASSIDLGGFGQPQHF. The chain carries TRBV19 and TRBJ1-5; perhaps TRBD1 as D (5 bases). The germline V and J ends were trimmed by 0 bases and 6 bases, with 15 bases remaining between them. CDR1 LNHDA and CDR2 SQIVND come from the germline V gene (reference sequence). The length of the CDR3 is 16 residues.

The chain combines TRBV11-2 with TRBJ1-5, with 9 bases that match TRBD1. This CDR3 region has 19 residues. Germline V gives CDR1 SGHAT, CDR2 FQNNGV. V gave up 1 base and J gave up 2 bases; unmatched junction bases: 12. This CDR3 reads CASSLGSHRGRKGNQPQHF. The CDR3 bases are TGTGCCAGCAGCTTAGGAAGTCACAGGGGGCGGAAGGGCAATCAGCCCCAGCATTTT.

This clone was counted only a few times. The genes are TRBV4-2 and TRBJ2-2; D unclear. Germline V CDR1 and CDR2: LGHNA, YNFKEQ. The CDR3 has 13 amino acids. V dropped 1 base and J dropped 7 bases, with 7 bases sitting between them. The CDR3 DNA is TGTGCCAGCAGCCAAGGACGTGACGGGGAGCTGTTTTTT. This gives the protein CASSQGRDGELFF.

CDR3 protein: CASSWRDNTEAFF. The CDR3 DNA sequence: TGTGCCAGCAGCTGGAGGGATAACACTGAAGCTTTCTTT. The gene calls are TRBV7-3 and TRBJ1-1; D uncertain. Trimming removed 4 bases from V and 2 bases from J, with 8 bases in between. There are 13 residues in the CDR3. CDR1 SGHTA and CDR2 FQGTGA come from the germline V gene.

V gene TRBV27 combines with J gene TRBJ2-1, with a possible D match to TRBD1 (6 bases). V lost 0 bases and J lost 0, with 6 bases in between. The CDR3 contains 15 residues. CDR1 and CDR2 from the germline V gene are MNHEY and SMNVEV (reference sequence). The CDR3 protein is CASSLSGASYNEQFF. DNA of the CDR3: TGTGCCAGCAGTTTATCGGGGGCCTCCTACAATGAGCAGTTCTTC.

J is TRBJ1-1 and V is TRBV6-1; D ambiguous. The germline V and J ends were trimmed by 6 bases and 3 bases, with 17 bases remaining between them. CDR1 and CDR2 from the germline V gene are MNHNS and SASEGT. The CDR3 spans 15 residues. The CDR3 loop reads CASRQPRTSDTEAFF. The DNA of the CDR3 is TGTGCCAGCAGGCAGCCTCGGACTTCTGACACTGAAGCTTTCTTT.

The V gene is TRBV27, the J gene TRBJ2-7; 7 bases map to TRBD1. The CDR3 spans 15 residues. V lost 8 bases to trimming and J lost 1 base; unmatched junction nucleotides: 11. The germline V gene has CDR1 MNHEY and CDR2 SMNVEV (reference sequence). The CDR3 sequence: CASQTRQGGSYEQYF. In DNA, the CDR3 is TGTGCCAGCCAAACCAGACAGGGTGGGTCCTACGAGCAGTACTTC.

The chain uses TRBV6-1 and TRBJ2-7, with 9 bases aligning to TRBD2. The V gene end was trimmed by 1 base and the J gene end by 0 bases; junction bases not matched to a gene: 10. The CDR3 is 18 residues long. Germline assignment: CDR1 MNHNS and CDR2 SASEGT. The CDR3 sequence is CASSEEEQRGVLSYEQYF. CDR3 coding DNA: TGTGCCAGCAGTGAAGAGGAGCAGCGGGGGGTCCTCTCCTACGAGCAGTACTTC.

This clone has a single count. This chain joins TRBV6-6 and TRBJ2-7; D uncertain. V lost 3 bases, J lost 3 bases, and 18 bases lay in between. From germline, CDR1 is MNHNY and CDR2 SVGAGI (reference sequence). The CDR3 contains 16 residues. The CDR3, as DNA: TGTGCCAGCAGTTATAGACCCGGTGTTCCCGACTACGAGCAGTACTTC. Translating gives CASSYRPGVPDYEQYF.

The V call is TRBV9, the J call TRBJ1-1; D is unresolved. Trimming stripped 3 bases from V and 3 bases from J, with 15 bases between. The CDR3 is 15 amino acids. Germline CDR1 is SGDLS and CDR2 is YYNGEE. CDR3: CASSASLGHDTEAFF. For the CDR3, the DNA is TGTGCCAGCAGCGCCTCCCTTGGGCACGACACTGAAGCTTTCTTT.

The chain uses TRBV5-6 and TRBJ1-1; D is unclear. This CDR3 is 11 amino acids long. V was shortened by 1 base and J by 9 bases, with 7 bases between the two germline ends. CDR1 is SGHDT, CDR2 YYEEEE, per germline. As DNA, the CDR3 is TGTGCCAGCAGCTTGACGGGGAAAGCTTTCTTT. Translating gives CASSLTGKAFF.

This clone was picked up one time. The chain employs TRBV2 and TRBJ2-7, with D possibly being TRBD1 (6 bases). CDR3 length: 12 residues. V lost 7 bases and J lost 5, with 12 bases in between. Germline V lookup: CDR1 SNHLY, CDR2 FYNNEI. This chain's CDR3 is CASTTDRDEQYF. The CDR3 DNA reads as TGTGCCAGCACCACGGACAGAGACGAGCAGTACTTC.

The chain combines TRBV20-1 with TRBJ1-2; no firm D call. The V and J ends lost 4 bases and 7 bases respectively, with 7 bases between them. This CDR3 contains 10 residues. Germline CDR1 and CDR2: DFQATT and SNEGSKA (reference sequence). CDR3 nucleotide sequence: TGCAGTGCTACCCCTCCTGGCTACACCTTC. Translating it yields CSATPPGYTF.